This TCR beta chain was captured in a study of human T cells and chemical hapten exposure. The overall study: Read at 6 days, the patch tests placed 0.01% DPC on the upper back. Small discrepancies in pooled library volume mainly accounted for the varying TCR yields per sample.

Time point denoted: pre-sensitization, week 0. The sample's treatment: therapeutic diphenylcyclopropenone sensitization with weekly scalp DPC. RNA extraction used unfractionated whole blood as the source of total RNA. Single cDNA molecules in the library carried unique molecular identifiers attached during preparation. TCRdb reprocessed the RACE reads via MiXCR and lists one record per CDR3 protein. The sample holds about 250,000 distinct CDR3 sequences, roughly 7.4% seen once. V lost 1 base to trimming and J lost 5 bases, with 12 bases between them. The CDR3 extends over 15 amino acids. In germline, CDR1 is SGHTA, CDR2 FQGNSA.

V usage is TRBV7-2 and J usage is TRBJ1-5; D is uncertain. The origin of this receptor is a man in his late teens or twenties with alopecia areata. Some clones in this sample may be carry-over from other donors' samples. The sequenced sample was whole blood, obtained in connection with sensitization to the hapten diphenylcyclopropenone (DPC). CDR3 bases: TGTGCCAGCAGCTTAGGTCAGGTTTCCTATCAGCCCCAGCATTTT. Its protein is CASSLGQVSYQPQHF.